This passage covers 3 T cell receptor beta chains from one sample sequenced in a study of beta chain features in type 1 diabetes. The isolated RNA, all of it, was reverse transcribed, so expressed TCRB transcripts were what got sequenced. The protocol was immunoSEQ multiplex PCR, while the TCRdb copy is restricted to in-frame clones and leaves out a portion. The table has 130,000 or so clones, roughly a tenth seen once; the top ten hold 0.55% to 0.85%. The sequenced sample consisted of central memory CD4+ T cells from blood. The source of these receptors is a man younger than 30 in good health.

This clone was counted only a few times. The chain is built from TRBV4-3 and TRBJ1-4, with D perhaps matching TRBD1 (6 bases). V lost 1 base and J lost 7, with 16 bases in between. CDR3 length equals 16 residues. Germline assignment: CDR1 LGHNA and CDR2 YSLEER. This chain's CDR3 is CASSQGADSFGEKLFF. CDR3 nucleotides: TGCGCCAGCAGCCAAGGGGCGGACAGTTTCGGTGAAAAACTGTTTTTT.

This clone has just a few counts. The V call is TRBV5-1, the J call TRBJ1-4, with 10 bases matching TRBD1. CDR3 length equals 14 residues. CDR1 and CDR2 from the germline V gene are SGHRS and YFSETQ. J gave up 5 bases and V 4 bases, and 2 bases lay outside the gene matches. The chain's CDR3 is CASSMGQGNEKLFF. The CDR3 region has the DNA TGCGCCAGCAGCATGGGACAGGGGAATGAAAAACTGTTTTTT.

V gene TRBV4-1 combines with J gene TRBJ2-1; 7 bases agree with TRBD2. The V segment lost 4 bases and the J segment 7 bases; nucleotides outside the gene matches: 10. The CDR3 consists of 15 residues. In germline, CDR1 is MGHRA, CDR2 YSYEKL. In DNA form, the CDR3 reads TGCGCCAGCAGCCCGAGCGGGGCCCGCTGGAATGAGCAGTTCTTC. As protein: CASSPSGARWNEQFF.